This T cell receptor beta chain came from a study of regulatory T cells in long-lasting Graves disease. Trimming took 0 bases from V and 3 from J, leaving 8 bases between them. From germline, CDR1 is DFQATT and CDR2 SNEGSKA (reference sequence). The CDR3 extends over 13 amino acids. Through Arm-PCR of CDR3 regions and iRepertoire HTBI primers, TCR beta libraries were built. Each CDR3 protein gets one entry after TCRdb re-called the multiplex PCR reads with MiXCR. The sample lists a few hundred thousand distinct CDR3 sequences, around 23% seen once, with 14% in the top ten. Of note for this clonotype: Its antigen is unknown.

The sample's time point: persistent/refractory GD, antithyroid drugs over 5 years with positive TRAb. PBMCs were the source of the RNA used for TCR sequencing. Study-wide findings and caveats: Those with persistent disease had in common more public clonotypes (about 2,500) than new patients (roughly 1,000).

The input for sequencing was peripheral blood mononuclear cells (PBMCs), taken when the disease was refractory, from a patient treated with antithyroid drugs. This TCR came from a female donor with Graves disease. This sequence joins TRBV20-1 and TRBJ1-1; weak D call: TRBD1 (6 bases). The CDR3 spells CSARDQGYTEAFF. As DNA, the CDR3 is TGCAGTGCTAGAGATCAGGGGTACACTGAAGCTTTCTTT.